This TCR beta chain was sequenced during a study of T-cell memory formation after mild COVID-19 (dated by TCRdb to about 2021). For the study in its entirety: Most TCR sequence clusters were specific to one of the two donors. Two young, previously healthy adult volunteers, one female and one male, were included in the cohort. In a couple of donors, T-cell clones that expanded and contracted after mild COVID-19 were followed by sequencing TCRalpha and TCRbeta repertoires longitudinally.

This clonotype has a handful of counts. Its antigen remains undetermined. No base quality values were provided; no much bigger clone lies one nucleotide off. Ficoll-Paque density gradient centrifugation was used to isolate PBMCs. Instrument used: Illumina NovaSeq 6000. TCRalpha and TCRbeta cDNA libraries were built by 5'RACE with constant-segment primers, adding sample barcodes and unique molecular identifiers. Trizol reagent was used to extract RNA from every sample. Library amplification was performed in two PCR steps, and a second sample barcode and Illumina TruSeq adapters were introduced in the second step. Libraries were sequenced on an Illumina NovaSeq with 2 x 150 bp paired-end reads. Per the authors' processing: Demultiplexing of reads and collapsing into UMI-guided consensus sequences were performed with migec v1.2.7. With mixcr v2.1.11, UMI consensuses were aligned to TRA and TRB V and J templates and assembled into clonotypes. A clonotype was counted as expanded or contracted only when both edgeR and NoisET called the clonotype significant, with the noise models trained on biological replicates. For edgeR calls, the thresholds were a false discovery rate-adjusted p below 0.01 and a log2 fold-change of 1. As an exploratory analysis of dynamics, max-normalized trajectories of the 1000 most abundant clonotypes were examined with PCA combined with hierarchical clustering. Separately sequenced CD4+ and CD8+ repertoires were used to assign the CD4 or CD8 phenotype of responding clones. TCRdb trimmed the raw reads at Q25, called clones with MiXCR and kept productive beta chains. Every entry covers one CDR3 protein and lists the most common genes and DNA from its rows. It is TCRdb's table, rather than the study itself, that gives the V and J calls and clone size. This sample has around 260,000 distinct CDR3 sequences in its table, and about 17% of those were observed once. Roughly a fifth of the sample is in the top ten clones.

CDR3 length: 15 amino acids, cysteine to phenylalanine. Only the CDR3 part of the read is kept: 45 bases, read in frame from the first base. CDR1 KGHSH and CDR2 LQKENI were looked up in the germline V gene. Unmatched junction bases come to 5, with V trimmed by 3 bases and J by 4 bases. On the study overall, not on this receptor specifically: The detection of some responding clones in pre-infection memory suggests that pre-existing cross-reactive memory T cells joined the SARS-CoV-2 response. SARS-CoV-2 specificity of the second-wave clones peaking on day 37 was not confirmed. The study included only a couple of mild cases, and larger cohorts that include severe cases with pre-infection samples were judged to be necessary. Clones contracting from day 15 to 85 had balanced CD4/CD8 phenotypes, while a second wave expanding from day 15 to 37 was biased towards CD4+. Contracting CD4+ clones appeared mostly in the CM and EM memory subsets, whereas CD8+ clones were enriched in EMRA.

The chain uses TRBV18 and TRBJ2-2; TRBD1 matches 7 bases in the middle. Sequenced material: PBMCs or a T cell subset sorted from them (not recorded which). The sequence derives from a man aged 18 to 30 who had mild COVID-19 (a few samples of this study predate the infection). The sample titles of this study are shuffled in the database, so cell type and time point are left out; the donor was told from shared clones. The CDR3 has the sequence CASSPGQEITGELFF. The nucleotide sequence is TGTGCCAGCTCACCCGGACAGGAAATCACCGGGGAGCTGTTTTTT.